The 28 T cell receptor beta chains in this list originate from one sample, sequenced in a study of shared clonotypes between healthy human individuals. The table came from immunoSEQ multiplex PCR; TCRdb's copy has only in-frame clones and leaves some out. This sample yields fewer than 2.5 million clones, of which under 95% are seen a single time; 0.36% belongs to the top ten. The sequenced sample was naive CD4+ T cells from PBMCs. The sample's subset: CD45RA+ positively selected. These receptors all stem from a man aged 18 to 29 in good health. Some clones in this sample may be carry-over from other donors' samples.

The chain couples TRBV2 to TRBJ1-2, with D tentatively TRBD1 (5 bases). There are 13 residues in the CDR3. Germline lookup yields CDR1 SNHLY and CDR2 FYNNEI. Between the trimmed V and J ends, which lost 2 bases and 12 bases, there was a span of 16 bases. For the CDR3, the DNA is TGTGCCAGCAGTGAAACGAGCGGGGGTAAGGACACCTTC. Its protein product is CASSETSGGKDTF.

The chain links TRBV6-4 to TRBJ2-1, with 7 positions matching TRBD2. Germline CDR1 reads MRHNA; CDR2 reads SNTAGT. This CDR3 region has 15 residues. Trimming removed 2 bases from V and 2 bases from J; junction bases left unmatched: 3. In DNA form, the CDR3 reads TGTGCCAGCAGTGACCGAGCGGGAACCTACAATGAGCAGTTCTTC. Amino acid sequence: CASSDRAGTYNEQFF.

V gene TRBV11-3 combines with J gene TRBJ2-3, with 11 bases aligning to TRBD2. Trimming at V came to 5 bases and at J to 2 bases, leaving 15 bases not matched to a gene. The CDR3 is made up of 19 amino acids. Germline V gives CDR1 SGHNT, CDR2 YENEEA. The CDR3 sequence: CASSLGTGKTSGATDTQYF. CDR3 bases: TGTGCCAGCAGCCTAGGGACAGGGAAGACTAGCGGGGCCACAGATACGCAGTATTTT.

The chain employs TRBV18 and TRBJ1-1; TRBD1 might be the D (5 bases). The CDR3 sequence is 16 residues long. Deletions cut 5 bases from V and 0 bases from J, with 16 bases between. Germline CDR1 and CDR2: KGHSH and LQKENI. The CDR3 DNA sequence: TGTGCCAGCTCAAATCAGGGCTCGTGGATGAACACTGAAGCTTTCTTT. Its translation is CASSNQGSWMNTEAFF. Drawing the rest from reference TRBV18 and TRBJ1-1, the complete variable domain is NAGVMQNPRHLVRRRGQEARLRCSPMKGHSHVYWYRQLPEEGLKFMVYLQKENIIDESGMPKERFSAEFPKEGPSILRIQQVVRGDSAAYFCASSNQGSWMNTEAFFGQGTRLTVV.

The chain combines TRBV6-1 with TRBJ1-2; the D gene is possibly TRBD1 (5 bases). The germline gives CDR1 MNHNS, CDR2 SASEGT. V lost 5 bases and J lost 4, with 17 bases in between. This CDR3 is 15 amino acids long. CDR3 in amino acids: CASSTTPQGSYGYTF. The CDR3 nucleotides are TGTGCCAGCAGTACGACCCCTCAGGGAAGCTATGGCTACACCTTC.

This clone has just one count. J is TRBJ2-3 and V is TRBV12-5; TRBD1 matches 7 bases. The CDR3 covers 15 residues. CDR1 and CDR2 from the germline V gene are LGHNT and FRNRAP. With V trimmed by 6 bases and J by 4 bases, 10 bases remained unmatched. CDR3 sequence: CASGRGRQGADTQYF. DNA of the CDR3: TGTGCTAGTGGGAGAGGAAGACAGGGCGCAGATACGCAGTATTTT.

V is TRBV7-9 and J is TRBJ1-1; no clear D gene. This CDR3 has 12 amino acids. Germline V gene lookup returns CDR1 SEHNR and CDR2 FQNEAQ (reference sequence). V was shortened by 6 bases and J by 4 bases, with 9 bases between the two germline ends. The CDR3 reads CASRTGLTEAFF. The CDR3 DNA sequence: TGTGCCAGCAGGACCGGGCTCACTGAAGCTTTCTTT.

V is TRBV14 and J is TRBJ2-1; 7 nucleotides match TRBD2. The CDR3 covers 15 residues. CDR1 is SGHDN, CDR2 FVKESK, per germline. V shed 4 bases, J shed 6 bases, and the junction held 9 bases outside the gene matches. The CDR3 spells CASSPVGLKSNEQFF. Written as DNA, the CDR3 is TGTGCCAGCAGCCCTGTGGGACTAAAGAGCAATGAGCAGTTCTTC.

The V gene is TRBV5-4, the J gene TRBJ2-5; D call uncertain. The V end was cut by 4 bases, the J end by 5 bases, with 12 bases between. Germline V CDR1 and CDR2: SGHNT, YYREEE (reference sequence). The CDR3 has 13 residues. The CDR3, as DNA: TGTGCCAGCAGCACCGACCCCGGGGAGACCCAGTACTTC. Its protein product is CASSTDPGETQYF.

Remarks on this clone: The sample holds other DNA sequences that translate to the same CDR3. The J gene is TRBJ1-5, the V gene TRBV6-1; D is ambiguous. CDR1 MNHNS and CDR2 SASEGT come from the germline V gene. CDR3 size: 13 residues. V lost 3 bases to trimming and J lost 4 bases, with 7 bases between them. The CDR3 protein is CASSEMANQPQHF. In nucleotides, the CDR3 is TGTGCCAGCAGTGAGATGGCAAATCAGCCCCAGCATTTT.

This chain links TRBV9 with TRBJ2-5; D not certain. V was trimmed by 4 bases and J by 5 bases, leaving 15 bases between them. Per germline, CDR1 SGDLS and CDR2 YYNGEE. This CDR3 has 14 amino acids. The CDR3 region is CASSPAWVGETQYF. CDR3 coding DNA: TGTGCCAGCAGCCCAGCGTGGGTCGGGGAGACCCAGTACTTC. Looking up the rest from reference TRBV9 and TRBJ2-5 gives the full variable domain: DSGVTQTPKHLITATGQRVTLRCSPRSGDLSVYWYQQSLDQGLQFLIQYYNGEERAKGNILERFSAQQFPDLHSELNLSSLELGDSALYFCASSPAWVGETQYFGPGTRLLVL.

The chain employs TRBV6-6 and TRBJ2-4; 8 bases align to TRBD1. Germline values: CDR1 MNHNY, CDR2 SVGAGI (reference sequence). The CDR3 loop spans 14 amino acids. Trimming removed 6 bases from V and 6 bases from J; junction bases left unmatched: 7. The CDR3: CASSSLDRANIQYF. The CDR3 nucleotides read TGTGCCAGCAGCTCCTTGGACAGGGCAAACATTCAGTACTTC.

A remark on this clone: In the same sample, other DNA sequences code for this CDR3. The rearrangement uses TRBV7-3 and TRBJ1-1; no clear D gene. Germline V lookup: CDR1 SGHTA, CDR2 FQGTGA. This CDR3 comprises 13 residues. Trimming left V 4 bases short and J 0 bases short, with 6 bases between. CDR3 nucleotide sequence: TGTGCCAGCAGCTCCCGCTTGAACACTGAAGCTTTCTTT. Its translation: CASSSRLNTEAFF.

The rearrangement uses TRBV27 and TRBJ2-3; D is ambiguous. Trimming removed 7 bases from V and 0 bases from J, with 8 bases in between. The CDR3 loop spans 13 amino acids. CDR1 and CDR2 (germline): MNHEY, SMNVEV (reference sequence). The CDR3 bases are TGTGCCAGCAAGACGGAGAGCACAGATACGCAGTATTTT. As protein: CASKTESTDTQYF.

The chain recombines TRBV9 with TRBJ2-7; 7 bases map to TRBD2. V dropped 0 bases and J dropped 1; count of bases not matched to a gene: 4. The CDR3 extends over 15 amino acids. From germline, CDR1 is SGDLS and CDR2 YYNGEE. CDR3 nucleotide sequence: TGTGCCAGCAGCGTAGCCGGGACTACTTCCTACGAGCAGTACTTC. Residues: CASSVAGTTSYEQYF. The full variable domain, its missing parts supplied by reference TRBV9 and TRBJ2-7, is DSGVTQTPKHLITATGQRVTLRCSPRSGDLSVYWYQQSLDQGLQFLIQYYNGEERAKGNILERFSAQQFPDLHSELNLSSLELGDSALYFCASSVAGTTSYEQYFGPGTRLTVT.

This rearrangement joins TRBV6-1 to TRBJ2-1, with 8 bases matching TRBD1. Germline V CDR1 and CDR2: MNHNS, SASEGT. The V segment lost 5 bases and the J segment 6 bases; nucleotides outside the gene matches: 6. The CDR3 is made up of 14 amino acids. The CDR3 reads CASSKGQGINEQFF. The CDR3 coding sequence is TGTGCCAGCAGTAAAGGACAGGGTATCAATGAGCAGTTCTTC.

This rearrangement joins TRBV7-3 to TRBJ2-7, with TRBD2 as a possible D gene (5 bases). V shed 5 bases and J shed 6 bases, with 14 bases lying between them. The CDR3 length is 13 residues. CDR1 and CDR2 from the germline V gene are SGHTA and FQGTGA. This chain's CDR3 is CASSPAPRGEQYF. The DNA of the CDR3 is TGTGCCAGCAGCCCCGCCCCCCGGGGCGAGCAGTACTTC. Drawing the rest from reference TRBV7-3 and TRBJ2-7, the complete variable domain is GAGVSQTPSNKVTEKGKYVELRCDPISGHTALYWYRQSLGQGPEFLIYFQGTGAADDSGLPNDRFFAVRPEGSVSTLKIQRTERGDSAVYLCASSPAPRGEQYFGPGTRLTVT.

The CDR3 DNA follows: TGCAGCGTGGCTTATGCCCGTACACACAATGAGCAGTTCTTC. Its translation: CSVAYARTHNEQFF. The chain uses TRBV29-1 and TRBJ2-1; D is ambiguous. Germline V gene sequence: CDR1 SQVTM, CDR2 ANQGSEA. The CDR3 is 14 amino acids. With 6 bases removed from V and 5 bases from J, the gap between germline ends came to 17 bases.

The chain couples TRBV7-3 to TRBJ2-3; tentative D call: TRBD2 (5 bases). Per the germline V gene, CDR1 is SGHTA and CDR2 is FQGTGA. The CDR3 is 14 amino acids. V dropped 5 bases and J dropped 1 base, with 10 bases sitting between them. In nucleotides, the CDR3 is TGTGCCAGCAGCGCGGCGCGGGGCACAGATACGCAGTATTTT. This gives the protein CASSAARGTDTQYF.

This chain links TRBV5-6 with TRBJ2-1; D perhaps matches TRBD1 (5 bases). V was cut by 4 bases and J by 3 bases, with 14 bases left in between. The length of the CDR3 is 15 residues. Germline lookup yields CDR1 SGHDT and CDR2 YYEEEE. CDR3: CASSQRSGLYNEQFF. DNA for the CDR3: TGTGCCAGCAGCCAAAGGTCAGGGCTCTACAATGAGCAGTTCTTC.

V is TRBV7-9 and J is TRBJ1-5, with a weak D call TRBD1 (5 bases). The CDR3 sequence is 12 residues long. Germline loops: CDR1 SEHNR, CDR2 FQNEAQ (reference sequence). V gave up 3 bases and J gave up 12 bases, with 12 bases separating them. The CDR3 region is CASSLSGPDQHF. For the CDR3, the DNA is TGTGCCAGCAGCTTGTCGGGGCCTGACCAGCATTTT.

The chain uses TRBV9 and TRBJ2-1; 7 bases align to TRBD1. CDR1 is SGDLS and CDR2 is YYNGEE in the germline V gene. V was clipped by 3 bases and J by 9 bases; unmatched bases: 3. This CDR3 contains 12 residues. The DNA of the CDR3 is TGTGCCAGCAGCGGACAGGGCCTTGAGCAGTTCTTC. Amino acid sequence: CASSGQGLEQFF.

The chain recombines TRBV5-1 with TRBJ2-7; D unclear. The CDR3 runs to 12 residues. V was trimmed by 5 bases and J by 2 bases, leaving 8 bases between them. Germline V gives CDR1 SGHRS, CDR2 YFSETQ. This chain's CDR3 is CASSGGTYEQYF. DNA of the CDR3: TGCGCCAGCAGTGGCGGAACCTACGAGCAGTACTTC.

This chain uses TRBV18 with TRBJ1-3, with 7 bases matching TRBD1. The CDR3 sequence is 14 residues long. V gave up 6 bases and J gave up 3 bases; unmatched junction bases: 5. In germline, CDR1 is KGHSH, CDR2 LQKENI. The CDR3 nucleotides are TGTGCCAGCTCCAAGGACAGGTTTGGAAACACCATATATTTT. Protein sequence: CASSKDRFGNTIYF.

CDR3 coding DNA: TGTGCCAGCAGCTTATGGGACAGCTCCAATGAGCAGTTCTTC. Its translation is CASSLWDSSNEQFF. The V call is TRBV7-9, the J call TRBJ2-1, with 7 bases that match TRBD1. CDR3 length: 14 residues. V was clipped by 2 bases and J by 6 bases; unmatched bases: 4. Germline V gene sequence: CDR1 SEHNR, CDR2 FQNEAQ (reference sequence). Full variable domain (missing parts from reference TRBV7-9 and TRBJ2-1): DTGVSQNPRHKITKRGQNVTFRCDPISEHNRLYWYRQTLGQGPEFLTYFQNEAQLEKSRLLSDRFSAERPKGSFSTLEIQRTEQGDSAMYLCASSLWDSSNEQFFGPGTRLTVL.

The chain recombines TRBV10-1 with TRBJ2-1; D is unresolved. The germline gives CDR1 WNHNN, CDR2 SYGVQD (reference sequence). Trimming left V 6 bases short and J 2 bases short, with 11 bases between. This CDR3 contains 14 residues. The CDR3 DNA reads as TGCGCCAGCAGGAGGCGGAGCGCCTACAATGAGCAGTTCTTC. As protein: CASRRRSAYNEQFF.

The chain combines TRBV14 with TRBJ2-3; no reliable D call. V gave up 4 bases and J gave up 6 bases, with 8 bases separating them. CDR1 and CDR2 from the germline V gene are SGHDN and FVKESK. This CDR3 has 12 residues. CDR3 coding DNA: TGTGCCAGCAGCCTCCATCGGGATACGCAGTATTTT. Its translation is CASSLHRDTQYF. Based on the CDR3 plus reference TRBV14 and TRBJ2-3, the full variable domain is EAGVTQFPSHSVIEKGQTVTLRCDPISGHDNLYWYRRVMGKEIKFLLHFVKESKQDESGMPNNRFLAERTGGTYSTLKVQPAELEDSGVYFCASSLHRDTQYFGPGTRLTVL.

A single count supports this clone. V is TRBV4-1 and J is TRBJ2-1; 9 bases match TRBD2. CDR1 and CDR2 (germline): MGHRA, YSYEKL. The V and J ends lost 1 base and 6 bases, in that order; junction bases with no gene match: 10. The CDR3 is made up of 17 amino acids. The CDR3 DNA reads TGCGCCAGCAGCCAAGCCCTAGCGGGATCTATTGTCAATGAGCAGTTCTTC. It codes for CASSQALAGSIVNEQFF.